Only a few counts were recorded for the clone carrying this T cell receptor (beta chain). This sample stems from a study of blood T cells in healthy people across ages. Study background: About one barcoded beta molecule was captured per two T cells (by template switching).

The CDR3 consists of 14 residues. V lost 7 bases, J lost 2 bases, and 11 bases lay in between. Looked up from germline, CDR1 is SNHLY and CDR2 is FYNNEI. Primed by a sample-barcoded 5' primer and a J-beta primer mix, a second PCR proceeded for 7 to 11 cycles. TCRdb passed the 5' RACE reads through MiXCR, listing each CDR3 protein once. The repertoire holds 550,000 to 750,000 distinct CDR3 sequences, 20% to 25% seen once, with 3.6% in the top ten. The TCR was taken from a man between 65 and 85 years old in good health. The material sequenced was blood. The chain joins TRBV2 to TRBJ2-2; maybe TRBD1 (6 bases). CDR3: CASTKDRNTGELFF. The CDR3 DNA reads TGTGCCAGCACGAAGGACAGAAACACCGGGGAGCTGTTTTTT. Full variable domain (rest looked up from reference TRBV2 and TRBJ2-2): EPEVTQTPSHQVTQMGQEVILRCVPISNHLYFYWYRQILGQKVEFLVSFYNNEISEKSEIFDDQFSVERPDGSNFTLKIRSTKLEDSAMYFCASTKDRNTGELFFGEGSRLTVL.